Following are 32 T cell receptor beta chains from one sample sequenced in a study of cytotoxic CD8 clonotypes in ibrutinib-treated CLL. Repertoires were generated with immunoSEQ multiplex PCR, while TCRdb's copy carries only in-frame clones and drops some. The sample has about 130,000 clones; approximately 83% are singletons. Material: PBMCs, obtained after 24 months of ibrutinib treatment. The receptors shown here come from a human donor with chronic lymphocytic leukemia.

The chain is built from TRBV7-8 and TRBJ2-2; D not certain. Looked up from germline, CDR1 is SGHVS and CDR2 is FQNEAQ. The CDR3 length is 14 residues. V was trimmed by 3 bases and J by 1 base, leaving 6 bases between them. This CDR3 reads CASSFRQNTGELFF. In DNA, the CDR3 is TGTGCCAGCAGCTTCAGACAGAACACCGGGGAGCTGTTTTTT.

V and J are TRBV7-3 and TRBJ2-7, with D perhaps TRBD1 (5 bases). Trimming stripped 2 bases from V and 0 bases from J, with 11 bases between. The germline CDR1 and CDR2 sequences are SGHTA and FQGTGA. CDR3 size: 15 residues. The CDR3 loop reads CASSLDQGYSYEQYF. As DNA, the CDR3 is TGTGCCAGCAGCTTAGATCAGGGATACTCCTACGAGCAGTACTTC. The variable domain in full, completed from reference TRBV7-3 and TRBJ2-7, reads GAGVSQTPSNKVTEKGKYVELRCDPISGHTALYWYRQSLGQGPEFLIYFQGTGAADDSGLPNDRFFAVRPEGSVSTLKIQRTERGDSAVYLCASSLDQGYSYEQYFGPGTRLTVT.

This chain joins TRBV19 and TRBJ2-7; unclear D gene. The CDR3 consists of 14 residues. Trimming removed 4 bases at V and 2 bases at J, with 12 bases between. From germline, CDR1 is LNHDA and CDR2 SQIVND (reference sequence). CDR3 nucleotides: TGTGCCAGTAGTACCCTCCCCGGACCCTACGAGCAGTACTTC. It is translated as CASSTLPGPYEQYF. The complete variable domain, with remaining parts taken from reference TRBV19 and TRBJ2-7, reads DGGITQSPKYLFRKEGQNVTLSCEQNLNHDAMYWYRQDPGQGLRLIYYSQIVNDFQKGDIAEGYSVSREKKESFPLTVTSAQKNPTAFYLCASSTLPGPYEQYFGPGTRLTVT.

The count of this clone is one. The CDR3 DNA sequence: TGTGCCAGCTCACTTGGGCGGAACGAGCAGTACTTC. It is translated as CASSLGRNEQYF. The V gene is TRBV18, the J gene TRBJ2-7; D call uncertain. The V and J ends lost 4 bases and 5 bases respectively, with 9 bases between them. The length of the CDR3 is 12 residues. Germline CDR1 is KGHSH and CDR2 is LQKENI.

Turning to this clone: One end of the junction fails to match germline, which may point to a read error. The chain joins TRBV29-1 to TRBJ1-1, with D uncertain. Germline-derived CDR1 and CDR2 are SQVTM and ANQGSEA. The CDR3 totals 11 residues. The CDR3 sequence is CSANMNTEVFF. For the CDR3, the DNA is TGCAGCGCCAACATGAACACTGAAGTTTTCTTT. Drawing the rest from reference TRBV29-1 and TRBJ1-1, the complete variable domain is SAVISQKPSRDICQRGTSLTIQCQVDSQVTMMFWYRQQPGQSLTLIATANQGSEATYESGFVIDKFPISRPNLTFSTLTVSNMSPEDSSIYLCSANMNTEVFFGQGTRLTVV.

The rearrangement joins TRBV11-1 to TRBJ2-4, with 10 bases lining up with TRBD1. Germline CDR1 reads SGHAT; CDR2 reads FQDESV (reference sequence). Germline trimming cut 5 bases from V and 6 bases from J; bases unmatched to any gene: 13. The CDR3 runs to 17 residues. CDR3 DNA: TGTGCCAGCAGCACAATTTCCGGGACAGGGGATAGAAACATTCAGTACTTC. Protein sequence: CASSTISGTGDRNIQYF.

The genes are TRBV15 and TRBJ1-2; the match to TRBD1 covers 7 bases. Germline CDR1 is LNHNV and CDR2 is YYDKDF (reference sequence). The CDR3 runs 13 residues. V lost 5 bases to trimming and J lost 4 bases; unmatched junction nucleotides: 4. CDR3 residues: CATSEGQTYGYTF. In DNA form, the CDR3 reads TGTGCCACCAGCGAGGGACAGACCTATGGCTACACCTTC.

This clone was recorded once. The V call is TRBV2, the J call TRBJ2-2, with 9 bases identical to TRBD1. Germline V gene lookup returns CDR1 SNHLY and CDR2 FYNNEI. After removal of 6 bases from V and 4 bases from J, the junction contained 6 bases not matched to a gene. This CDR3 comprises 15 residues. This chain's CDR3 is CASRVDRGSTGELFF. CDR3 nucleotides: TGTGCCAGCAGGGTAGACAGGGGGTCCACCGGGGAGCTGTTTTTT.

The genes are TRBV20-1 and TRBJ2-3; maybe TRBD2 (6 bases). CDR1 is DFQATT, CDR2 SNEGSKA, per germline (reference sequence). V lost 6 bases to trimming and J lost 7 bases, with 11 bases between them. The CDR3 totals 11 residues. CDR3 region: CSANRGNTQYF. The CDR3 DNA reads TGCAGTGCCAACCGGGGGAATACGCAGTATTTT.

V and J are TRBV9 and TRBJ1-1; maybe TRBD1 (6 bases). V gave up 4 bases and J gave up 0 bases, with 13 bases separating them. Per germline, CDR1 SGDLS and CDR2 YYNGEE. This CDR3 contains 15 residues. The chain's CDR3 is CASSPLDRMNTEAFF. DNA of the CDR3: TGTGCCAGCAGCCCTCTGGACAGAATGAACACTGAAGCTTTCTTT.

J is TRBJ1-1 and V is TRBV5-4; D is undetermined. The ends were cut back, 2 bases at V and 4 bases at J, with 12 bases in the middle. Germline CDR1 reads SGHNT; CDR2 reads YYREEE (reference sequence). This CDR3 is built from 14 residues. The CDR3 coding sequence is TGTGCCAGCAGCTTTAGTTCCCGGCGCACTGAAGCTTTCTTT. It is translated as CASSFSSRRTEAFF.

This chain uses TRBV7-6 with TRBJ2-1; tentative D call: TRBD2 (5 bases). The CDR3 is 14 amino acids. Germline CDR1 SGHVS, CDR2 FNYEAQ. The V and J ends lost 5 bases and 5 bases respectively, with 13 bases between them. CDR3 DNA: TGTGCCAGCAGCATCAGGACGGGAAACAATGAGCAGTTCTTC. This sequence encodes CASSIRTGNNEQFF. Full variable domain (remainder filled in from reference TRBV7-6 and TRBJ2-1): GAGVSQSPRYKVTKRGQDVALRCDPISGHVSLYWYRQALGQGPEFLTYFNYEAQQDKSGLPNDRFSAERPEGSISTLTIQRTEQRDSAMYRCASSIRTGNNEQFFGPGTRLTVL.

The V gene is TRBV5-6, the J gene TRBJ2-5, with 10 positions matching TRBD2. The trim removed 4 bases at V and 2 bases at J, leaving 5 bases unmatched. The CDR3 contains 15 residues. CDR1 SGHDT and CDR2 YYEEEE come from the germline V gene. CDR3 sequence: CASSLAGVGQETQYF. The CDR3 coding sequence is TGTGCCAGCAGCCTAGCGGGAGTTGGTCAAGAGACCCAGTACTTC.

The V call is TRBV5-8, the J call TRBJ2-3, with 10 bases matching TRBD2. V trimming: 0 bases; J trimming: 2 bases; junction bases outside the gene matches: 3. Germline CDR1 reads SGHTS; CDR2 reads YDEGEE. This CDR3 spans 16 amino acids. In nucleotides, the CDR3 is TGTGCCAGCAGCTTGGGGACTAGCGGATTCACAGATACGCAGTATTTT. It translates to CASSLGTSGFTDTQYF.

J is TRBJ1-1 and V is TRBV5-6; the D is unclear. Trimming shortened V by 4 bases and J by 1 base, and 8 bases separated the two germline ends. CDR1 and CDR2 from the germline V gene are SGHDT and YYEEEE. The CDR3 is 13 residues long. DNA of the CDR3: TGTGCCAGCAGCCCGGAGCCGAACACTGAAGCTTTCTTT. Protein sequence: CASSPEPNTEAFF.

V gene TRBV4-3 combines with J gene TRBJ1-5, with D tentatively TRBD1 (5 bases). The CDR3 is 16 residues long. Germline-derived CDR1 and CDR2 are LGHNA and YSLEER. Trimming stripped 0 bases from V and 2 bases from J, with 11 bases between. CDR3 nucleotide sequence: TGCGCCAGCAGCCAAGATTTCGGGGGAGGCAATCAGCCCCAGCATTTT. This translates into CASSQDFGGGNQPQHF.

The chain joins TRBV7-2 to TRBJ1-2; D unresolved. The CDR3 runs to 16 residues. The ends were cut back, 1 base at V and 8 bases at J, with 20 bases in the middle. Per the germline V gene, CDR1 is SGHTA and CDR2 is FQGNSA. The CDR3 DNA follows: TGTGCCAGCAGCTTAGGTCGGCGGGCCGGGGTAGGAGGCTACACCTTC. Protein sequence: CASSLGRRAGVGGYTF.

V gene TRBV19 combines with J gene TRBJ2-7; perhaps TRBD1 as D (6 bases). V lost 1 base and J lost 4, with 17 bases in between. Germline V gives CDR1 LNHDA, CDR2 SQIVND (reference sequence). The CDR3 spans 16 residues. CDR3 in DNA: TGTGCCAGTAGTATAGGGAGACCGGGACATCCATACGAGCAGTACTTC. Protein sequence: CASSIGRPGHPYEQYF.

J is TRBJ1-4 and V is TRBV19; D is perhaps TRBD1 (6 bases). Looked up from germline, CDR1 is LNHDA and CDR2 is SQIVND (reference sequence). The CDR3 loop spans 15 amino acids. Trimming stripped 5 bases from V and 8 bases from J, with 18 bases between. CDR3 loop: CASSPWGRGEEKLFF. The CDR3 nucleotides read TGTGCCAGTAGTCCCTGGGGGCGCGGGGAGGAAAAACTGTTTTTT.

J is TRBJ2-7 and V is TRBV5-8, with D perhaps matching TRBD1 (6 bases). In germline, CDR1 is SGHTS, CDR2 YDEGEE. The CDR3 loop spans 15 amino acids. V was cut by 4 bases and J by 2 bases, with 16 bases left in between. CDR3 nucleotides: TGTGCCAGCAGCAGGGGGAACGCCGTAACCTACGAGCAGTACTTC. Protein product: CASSRGNAVTYEQYF.

This chain joins TRBV28 and TRBJ2-1, with D possibly called TRBD1 or TRBD2 (7 bases each). The CDR3 contains 15 residues. Germline-derived CDR1 and CDR2 are MDHEN and SYDVKM. Trimming shortened V by 5 bases and J by 5 bases, and 16 bases separated the two germline ends. The CDR3 spells CASSPGGRADNEQFF. CDR3 DNA: TGTGCCAGCAGTCCAGGGGGGAGGGCGGACAATGAGCAGTTCTTC.

This clone was seen just once. V is TRBV28 and J is TRBJ1-1; D uncertain. The CDR3 extends over 15 amino acids. The ends were cut back, 5 bases at V and 4 bases at J, with 17 bases in the middle. The V gene's germline CDR1 is MDHEN and CDR2 SYDVKM. The CDR3 DNA reads as TGTGCCAGCAGTCTAACAGTGGCCGCGGGCACTGAAGCTTTCTTT. Encoded protein: CASSLTVAAGTEAFF.

The chain employs TRBV5-4 and TRBJ1-4, with D possibly TRBD1 on 5 matching bases. Germline V CDR1 and CDR2: SGHNT, YYREEE (reference sequence). This CDR3 contains 16 residues. Between the trimmed V and J ends, which lost 4 bases and 0 bases, there was a span of 13 bases. The chain's CDR3 is CASSLLGGATNEKLFF. The CDR3 DNA reads TGTGCCAGCAGCCTCCTAGGAGGGGCAACTAATGAAAAACTGTTTTTT.

The chain is built from TRBV4-1 and TRBJ2-3; D ambiguous. CDR1 and CDR2 (germline): MGHRA, YSYEKL. Trimming shortened V by 4 bases and J by 4 bases, and 9 bases separated the two germline ends. This CDR3 is built from 13 residues. Written as DNA, the CDR3 is TGCGCCAGCAGCCGAAGCATAGCAGATACGCAGTATTTT. Translating it yields CASSRSIADTQYF.

On this clone: The germline gene is not matched at one end of the junction; a read error may be the cause. The chain couples TRBV4-2 to TRBJ1-6; unclear D gene. Germline CDR1 LGHNA, CDR2 YNFKEQ. This CDR3 spans 17 amino acids. The CDR3 sequence: CASSQEPGISFNSPLHF. CDR3 sequence (DNA): TGTGCCAGCAGCCAAGAACCGGGAATCTCCTTTAATTCACCCCTCCACTTT.

J is TRBJ1-2 and V is TRBV28, with D possibly matching TRBD1 (5 bases). Germline lookup yields CDR1 MDHEN and CDR2 SYDVKM. The CDR3 has 15 amino acids. Trimming removed 6 bases at V and 3 bases at J, with 17 bases between. CDR3 in amino acids: CASRRTSLGDYGYTF. The CDR3 bases are TGTGCCAGCAGGAGGACCTCCTTGGGGGACTATGGCTACACCTTC.

The V call is TRBV9, the J call TRBJ1-1; 9 nucleotides line up with TRBD1. Losses at the gene ends were 3 bases for V and 0 bases for J; bases not matched to a gene: 3. CDR3 length: 15 residues. Germline lookup yields CDR1 SGDLS and CDR2 YYNGEE. The CDR3 region is CASSEGQGLNTEAFF. The CDR3 nucleotides are TGTGCCAGCAGCGAGGGACAGGGATTGAACACTGAAGCTTTCTTT.

The chain recombines TRBV27 with TRBJ2-5; 8 bases match TRBD1. Unmatched junction bases numbered 10, after V lost 5 bases and J lost 5 bases. The CDR3 covers 15 residues. Germline V lookup: CDR1 MNHEY, CDR2 SMNVEV (reference sequence). CDR3 DNA: TGTGCCAGCAGTCTAGGACAGGGATTATCGGAGACCCAGTACTTC. Amino acids: CASSLGQGLSETQYF.

The genes are TRBV7-6 and TRBJ2-7, with unresolved D. The CDR3 covers 13 residues. With 5 bases removed from V and 2 bases from J, the gap between germline ends came to 10 bases. Per germline, CDR1 SGHVS and CDR2 FNYEAQ. The CDR3 bases are TGTGCCAGCAGCGTCCAGGTGACCTACGAGCAGTACTTC. It is translated as CASSVQVTYEQYF.

The chain is built from TRBV28 and TRBJ2-1; D tentatively reads TRBD1 or TRBD2 (7 bases each). Per germline, CDR1 MDHEN and CDR2 SYDVKM. Between the trimmed V and J ends, which lost 6 bases and 4 bases, there was a span of 13 bases. This CDR3 region has 14 residues. CDR3 sequence (DNA): TGTGCCAGCAGGGGAGGGACAGCATACAATGAGCAGTTCTTC. Translating it yields CASRGGTAYNEQFF.

This clone was seen a single time. V usage is TRBV9 and J usage is TRBJ1-2; D may be TRBD1 (6 bases). Germline V gene data show CDR1 as SGDLS and CDR2 as YYNGEE. The CDR3 has 13 residues. V lost 0 bases and J 4 bases, leaving 7 bases between the germline ends. CDR3: CASSVEGGYGYTF. The CDR3, as DNA: TGTGCCAGCAGCGTAGAGGGGGGCTATGGCTACACCTTC. Together with reference TRBV9 and TRBJ1-2, the CDR3 gives the full variable domain: DSGVTQTPKHLITATGQRVTLRCSPRSGDLSVYWYQQSLDQGLQFLIQYYNGEERAKGNILERFSAQQFPDLHSELNLSSLELGDSALYFCASSVEGGYGYTFGSGTRLTVV.

The chain joins TRBV28 to TRBJ2-7, with TRBD1 matching 7 bases. The CDR3 spans 14 residues. Germline CDR1 MDHEN, CDR2 SYDVKM. V trimming: 7 bases; J trimming: 1 base; junction bases outside the gene matches: 7. Written as DNA, the CDR3 is TGTGCCAGCACTAAGGGGGCCCCTTCCTACGAGCAGTACTTC. Encoded protein: CASTKGAPSYEQYF.